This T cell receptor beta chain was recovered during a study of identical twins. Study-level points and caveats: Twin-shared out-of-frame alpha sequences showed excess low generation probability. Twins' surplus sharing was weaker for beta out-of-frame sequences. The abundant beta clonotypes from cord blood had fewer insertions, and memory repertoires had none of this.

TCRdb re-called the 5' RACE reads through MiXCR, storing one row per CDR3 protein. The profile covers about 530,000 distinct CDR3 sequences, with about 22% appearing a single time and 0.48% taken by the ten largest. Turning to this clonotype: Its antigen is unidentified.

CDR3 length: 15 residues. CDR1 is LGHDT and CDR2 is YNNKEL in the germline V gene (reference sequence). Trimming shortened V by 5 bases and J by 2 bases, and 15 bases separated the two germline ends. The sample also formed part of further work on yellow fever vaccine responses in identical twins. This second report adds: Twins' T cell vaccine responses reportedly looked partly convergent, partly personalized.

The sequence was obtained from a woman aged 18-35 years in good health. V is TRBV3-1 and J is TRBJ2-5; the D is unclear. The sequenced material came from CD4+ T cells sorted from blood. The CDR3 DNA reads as TGTGCCAGCAGCGACATGTGGGGTAGTCAAGAGACCCAGTACTTC. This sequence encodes CASSDMWGSQETQYF.